This T cell receptor (beta chain) was recovered during a study of blood T cell repertoires in COVID-19. On the study more broadly: T cells, B-cell-depleted T cells, or PBMCs supplied cDNA or gDNA.

J gave up 1 base and V 3 bases, and 2 bases lay outside the gene matches. CDR1 LNHDA and CDR2 SQIVND come from the germline V gene (reference sequence). CDR3 length: 15 amino acids. Repertoires were generated with immunoSEQ multiplex PCR, while TCRdb's copy carries only in-frame clones and drops some. The sample consists of more than 150,000 clones, about nine tenths of them appearing once. V and J are TRBV19 and TRBJ2-2; 7 nucleotides line up with TRBD2. The receptor was isolated from a man aged 65 to 85 with active or convalescent COVID-19. Material: peripheral blood. The CDR3 DNA reads TGTGCCAGTAGTATCCTAGCGGTGAACACCGGGGAGCTGTTTTTT. It specifies CASSILAVNTGELFF.